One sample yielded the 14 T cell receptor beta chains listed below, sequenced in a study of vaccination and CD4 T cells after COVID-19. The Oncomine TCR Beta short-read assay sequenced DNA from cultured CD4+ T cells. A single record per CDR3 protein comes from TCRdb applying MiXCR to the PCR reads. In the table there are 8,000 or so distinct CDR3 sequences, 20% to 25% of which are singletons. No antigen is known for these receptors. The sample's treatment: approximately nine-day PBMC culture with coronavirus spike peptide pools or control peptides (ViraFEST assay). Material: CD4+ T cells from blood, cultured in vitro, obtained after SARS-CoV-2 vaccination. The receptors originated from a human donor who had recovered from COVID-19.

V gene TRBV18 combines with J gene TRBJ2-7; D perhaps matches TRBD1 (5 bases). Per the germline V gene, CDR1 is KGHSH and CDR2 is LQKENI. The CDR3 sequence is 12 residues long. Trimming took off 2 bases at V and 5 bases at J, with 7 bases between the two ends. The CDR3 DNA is TGTGCCAGCTCACCAGTGGGGCACGAGCAGTACTTC. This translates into CASSPVGHEQYF.

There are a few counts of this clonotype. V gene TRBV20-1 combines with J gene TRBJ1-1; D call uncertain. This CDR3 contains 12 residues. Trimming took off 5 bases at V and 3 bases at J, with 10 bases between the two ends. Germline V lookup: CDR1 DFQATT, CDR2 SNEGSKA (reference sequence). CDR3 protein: CSAPGRDTEAFF. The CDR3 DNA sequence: TGCAGTGCTCCTGGTAGAGACACTGAAGCTTTCTTT.

CDR3 bases: TGTGCCAGCAGCTTAGATCGCGCAGAGGGTCGGGAGCAGTTCTTC. The encoded protein is CASSLDRAEGREQFF. The chain recombines TRBV11-2 with TRBJ2-1, with D perhaps matching TRBD2 (5 bases). CDR1 and CDR2 from the germline V gene are SGHAT and FQNNGV. CDR3 size: 15 residues. The ends were cut back, 0 bases at V and 10 bases at J, with 16 bases in the middle.

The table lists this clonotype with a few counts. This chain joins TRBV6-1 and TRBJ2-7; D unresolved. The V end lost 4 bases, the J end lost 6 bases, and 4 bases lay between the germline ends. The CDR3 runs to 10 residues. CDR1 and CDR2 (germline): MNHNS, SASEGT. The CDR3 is CASSAPEQYF. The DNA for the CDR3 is TGTGCCAGCAGTGCGCCCGAGCAGTACTTC.

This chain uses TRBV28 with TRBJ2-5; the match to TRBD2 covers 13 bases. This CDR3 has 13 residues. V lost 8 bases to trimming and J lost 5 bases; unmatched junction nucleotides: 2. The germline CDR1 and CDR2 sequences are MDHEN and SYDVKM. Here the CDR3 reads CASRTSGSETQYF. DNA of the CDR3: TGTGCCAGCCGGACTAGCGGGAGTGAGACCCAGTACTTC.

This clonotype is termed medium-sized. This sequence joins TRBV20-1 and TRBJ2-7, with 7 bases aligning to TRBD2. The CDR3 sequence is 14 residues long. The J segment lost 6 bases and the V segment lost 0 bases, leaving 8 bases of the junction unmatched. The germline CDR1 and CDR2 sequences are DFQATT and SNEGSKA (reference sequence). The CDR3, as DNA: TGCAGTGCTAGAGATGGGAGGGATCTCGGCGAGCAGTACTTC. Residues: CSARDGRDLGEQYF.

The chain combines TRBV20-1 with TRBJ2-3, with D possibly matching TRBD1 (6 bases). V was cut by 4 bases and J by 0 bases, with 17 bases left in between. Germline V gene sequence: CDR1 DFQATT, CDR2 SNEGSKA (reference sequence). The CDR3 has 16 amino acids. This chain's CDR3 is CSAKPRTVHSTDTQYF. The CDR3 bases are TGCAGTGCTAAACCCCGGACAGTTCATAGCACAGATACGCAGTATTTT.

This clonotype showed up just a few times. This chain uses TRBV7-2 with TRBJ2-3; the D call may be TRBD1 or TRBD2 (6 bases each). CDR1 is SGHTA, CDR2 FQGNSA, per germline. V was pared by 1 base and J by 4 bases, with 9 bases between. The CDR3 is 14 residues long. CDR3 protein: CASSLVGGPDTQYF. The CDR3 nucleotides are TGTGCCAGCAGCTTAGTGGGGGGCCCAGATACGCAGTATTTT.

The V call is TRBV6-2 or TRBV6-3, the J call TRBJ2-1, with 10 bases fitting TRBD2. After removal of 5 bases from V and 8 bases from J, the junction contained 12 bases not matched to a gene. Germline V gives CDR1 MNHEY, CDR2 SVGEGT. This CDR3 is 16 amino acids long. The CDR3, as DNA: TGTGCCAGCAGTCCCCGCCAAGCGGGAGGGTTTGATGAGCAGTTCTTC. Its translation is CASSPRQAGGFDEQFF.

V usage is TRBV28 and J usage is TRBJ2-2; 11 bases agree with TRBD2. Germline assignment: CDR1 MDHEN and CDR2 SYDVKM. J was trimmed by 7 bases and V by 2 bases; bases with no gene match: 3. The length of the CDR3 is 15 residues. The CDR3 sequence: CASSLGTSGSGELFF. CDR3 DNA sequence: TGTGCCAGCAGTTTAGGGACTAGCGGAAGCGGGGAGCTGTTTTTT.

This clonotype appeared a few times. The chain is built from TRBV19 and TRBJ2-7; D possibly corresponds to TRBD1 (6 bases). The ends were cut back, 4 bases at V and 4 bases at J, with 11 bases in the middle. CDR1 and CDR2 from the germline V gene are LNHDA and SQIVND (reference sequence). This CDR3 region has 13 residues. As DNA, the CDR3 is TGTGCCAGTAGTAGGGGACATTTTTACGAGCAGTACTTC. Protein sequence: CASSRGHFYEQYF. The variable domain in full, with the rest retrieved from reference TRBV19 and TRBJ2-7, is DGGITQSPKYLFRKEGQNVTLSCEQNLNHDAMYWYRQDPGQGLRLIYYSQIVNDFQKGDIAEGYSVSREKKESFPLTVTSAQKNPTAFYLCASSRGHFYEQYFGPGTRLTVT.

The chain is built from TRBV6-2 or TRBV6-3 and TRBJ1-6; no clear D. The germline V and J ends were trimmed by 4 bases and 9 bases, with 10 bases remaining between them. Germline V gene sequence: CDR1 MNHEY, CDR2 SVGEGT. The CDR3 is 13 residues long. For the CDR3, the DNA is TGTGCCAGCAGTTTCCCGGGATTTTCACCCCTCCACTTT. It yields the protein CASSFPGFSPLHF.

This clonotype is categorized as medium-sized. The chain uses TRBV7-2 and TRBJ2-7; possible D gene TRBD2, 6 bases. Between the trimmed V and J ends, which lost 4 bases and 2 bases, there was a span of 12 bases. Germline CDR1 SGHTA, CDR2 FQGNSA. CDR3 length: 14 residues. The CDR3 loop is CASSSRPGAYEQYF. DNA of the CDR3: TGTGCCAGCAGCTCAAGACCGGGGGCCTACGAGCAGTACTTC.

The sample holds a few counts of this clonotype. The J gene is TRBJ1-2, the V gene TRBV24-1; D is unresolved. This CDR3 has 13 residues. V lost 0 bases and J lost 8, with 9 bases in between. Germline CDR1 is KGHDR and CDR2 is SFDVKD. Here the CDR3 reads CATSDLLFMGYTF. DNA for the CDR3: TGTGCCACCAGTGATTTGCTATTTATGGGCTACACCTTC.